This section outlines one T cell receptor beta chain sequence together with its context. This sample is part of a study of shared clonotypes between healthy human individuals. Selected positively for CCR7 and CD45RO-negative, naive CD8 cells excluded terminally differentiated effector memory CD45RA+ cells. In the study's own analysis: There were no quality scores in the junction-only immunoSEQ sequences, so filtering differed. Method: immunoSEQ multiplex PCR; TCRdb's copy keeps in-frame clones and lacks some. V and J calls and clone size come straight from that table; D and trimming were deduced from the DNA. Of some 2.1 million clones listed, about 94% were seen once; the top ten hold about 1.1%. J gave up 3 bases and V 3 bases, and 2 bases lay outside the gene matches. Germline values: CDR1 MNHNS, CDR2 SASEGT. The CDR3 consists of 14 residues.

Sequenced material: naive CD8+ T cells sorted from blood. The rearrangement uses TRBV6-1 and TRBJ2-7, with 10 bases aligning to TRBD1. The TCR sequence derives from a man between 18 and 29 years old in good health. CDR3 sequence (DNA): TGTGCCAGCAGTGACCGGGACAGGGGCTACGAGCAGTACTTC. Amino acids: CASSDRDRGYEQYF.